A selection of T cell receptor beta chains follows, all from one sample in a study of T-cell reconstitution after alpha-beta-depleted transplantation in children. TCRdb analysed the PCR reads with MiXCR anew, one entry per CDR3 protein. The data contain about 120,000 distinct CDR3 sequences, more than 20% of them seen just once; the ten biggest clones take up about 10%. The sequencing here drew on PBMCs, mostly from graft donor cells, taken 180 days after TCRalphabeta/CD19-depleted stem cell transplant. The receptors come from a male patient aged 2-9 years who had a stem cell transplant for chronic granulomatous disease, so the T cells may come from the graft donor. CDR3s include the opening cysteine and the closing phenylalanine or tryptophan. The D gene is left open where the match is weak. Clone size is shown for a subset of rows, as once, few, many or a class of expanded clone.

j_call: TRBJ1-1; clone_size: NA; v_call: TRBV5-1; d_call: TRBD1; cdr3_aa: CASSISTGTGGTEAFF; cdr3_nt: TGCGCCAGCAGCATATCGACCGGGACAGGGGGCACTGAAGCTTTCTTT
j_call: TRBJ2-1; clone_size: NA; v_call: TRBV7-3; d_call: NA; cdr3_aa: CASSRTVKQFF; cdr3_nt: TGTGCCAGCAGCCGGACAGTTAAACAGTTCTTC
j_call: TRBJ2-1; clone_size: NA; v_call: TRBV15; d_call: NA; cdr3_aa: CATSTRDNEQFF; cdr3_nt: TGTGCCACCAGCACCAGGGATAATGAGCAGTTCTTC
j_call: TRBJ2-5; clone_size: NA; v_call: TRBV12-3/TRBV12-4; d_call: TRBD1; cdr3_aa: CASSRKTGTGGEETQYF; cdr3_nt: TGTGCCAGCAGTCGTAAAACCGGGACAGGGGGCGAAGAGACCCAGTACTTC
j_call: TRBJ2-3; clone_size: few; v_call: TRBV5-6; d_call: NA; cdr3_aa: CASSFGPGTDTQYF; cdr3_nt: TGTGCCAGCAGCTTCGGCCCGGGCACAGATACGCAGTATTTT
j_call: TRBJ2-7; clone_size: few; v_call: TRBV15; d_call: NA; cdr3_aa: CATRRIDEGSEQYF; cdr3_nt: TGTGCCACCAGAAGGATCGATGAAGGCAGCGAGCAGTACTTC
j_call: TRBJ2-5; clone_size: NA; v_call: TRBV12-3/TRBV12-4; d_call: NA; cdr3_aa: CASSLDGETQYF; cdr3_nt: TGTGCCAGCAGTTTAGACGGAGAGACCCAGTACTTC
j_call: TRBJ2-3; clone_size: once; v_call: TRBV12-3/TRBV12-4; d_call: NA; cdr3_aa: CASSSMGFFKGPDTQYF; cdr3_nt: TGTGCCAGCAGTTCGATGGGGTTCTTTAAGGGACCGGATACGCAGTATTTT
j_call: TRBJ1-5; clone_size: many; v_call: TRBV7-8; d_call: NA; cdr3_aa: CASSLWPNSNQPQHF; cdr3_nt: TGTGCCAGCAGCTTATGGCCCAATAGCAATCAGCCCCAGCATTTT
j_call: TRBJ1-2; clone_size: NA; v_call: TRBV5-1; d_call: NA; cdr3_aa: CASSLDPDQVGGYTF; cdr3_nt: TGCGCCAGCAGCTTGGACCCAGACCAAGTCGGTGGCTACACCTTC